One sample yielded the 24 T cell receptor beta chains listed below, sequenced in a study of T cells after yellow fever vaccination. MiXCR was run by TCRdb on the 5' RACE reads, yielding one entry per CDR3 protein. The data show some 400,000 distinct CDR3 sequences, 6% to 8% seen once. The starting material was PBMCs, obtained 5 days after the yellow fever booster vaccination. The receptors derive from a man aged 25 to 45 who received the YFV17D yellow fever vaccine.

This clonotype was recorded at least ten times. The rearrangement joins TRBV7-2 to TRBJ2-7; 11 bases are a match to TRBD2. The CDR3 runs 15 residues. CDR1 and CDR2 (germline): SGHTA, FQGNSA. With 5 bases clipped from V and 6 bases from J, the junction kept 9 bases outside the gene matches. In DNA form, the CDR3 reads TGTGCCAGCAGCAGTAGCGGGAGGGCGTCTGGCGAGCAGTACTTC. Translation gives CASSSSGRASGEQYF.

This clonotype was recorded many times. This chain connects TRBV4-3 to TRBJ2-1; a possible D gene is TRBD1 (7 bases). CDR3 length: 18 residues. CDR1 LGHNA and CDR2 YSLEER come from the germline V gene. Trimming took 4 bases from V and 0 from J, leaving 19 bases between them. CDR3 loop: CASSLRGTARSSYNEQFF. As DNA, the CDR3 is TGCGCCAGCAGCCTCCGGGGGACAGCCCGGAGCTCCTACAATGAGCAGTTCTTC.

This clonotype was seen many times. V and J are TRBV29-1 and TRBJ2-5; perhaps TRBD1 as D (6 bases). V lost 5 bases and J lost 0, with 16 bases in between. This CDR3 contains 15 residues. Germline CDR1 and CDR2: SQVTM and ANQGSEA. The CDR3 loop is CSVTGFRDNQETQYF. The CDR3 bases are TGCAGCGTTACAGGGTTCAGGGACAACCAAGAGACCCAGTACTTC.

This clonotype has a handful of counts. J is TRBJ1-1 and V is TRBV4-2; D may be TRBD1 (5 bases). CDR1 LGHNA and CDR2 YNFKEQ come from the germline V gene. V lost 0 bases and J 1 base, leaving 6 bases between the germline ends. The CDR3 consists of 14 residues. CDR3 in amino acids: CASSQDQGNTEAFF. The CDR3 region has the DNA TGTGCCAGCAGCCAAGACCAGGGGAACACTGAAGCTTTCTTT.

This clonotype was picked up a small number of times. The V and J genes are TRBV11-2 and TRBJ2-1, with 7 bases that match TRBD1. With 3 bases clipped from V and 2 bases from J, the junction kept 1 base outside the gene matches. The CDR3 has 14 residues. Germline assignment: CDR1 SGHAT and CDR2 FQNNGV. The CDR3, as DNA: TGTGCCAGCAGCTTTGGGACAGCCTACAATGAGCAGTTCTTC. Protein sequence: CASSFGTAYNEQFF.

This sequence joins TRBV7-8 and TRBJ2-7; no clear D gene. With 5 bases removed from V and 6 bases from J, the gap between germline ends came to 11 bases. Germline V CDR1 and CDR2: SGHVS, FQNEAQ. The CDR3 totals 12 residues. CDR3 residues: CASSQATTEQYF. DNA of the CDR3: TGTGCCAGCAGCCAGGCGACAACCGAGCAGTACTTC.

This clonotype was seen ten or more times. The chain carries TRBV29-1 and TRBJ2-7; no firm D call. This CDR3 contains 17 residues. Trimming left V 4 bases short and J 2 bases short, with 24 bases between. Germline-derived CDR1 and CDR2 are SQVTM and ANQGSEA. The CDR3 reads CSVVLVGGSISTYEQYF. The CDR3 bases are TGCAGCGTTGTTTTGGTGGGTGGCTCAATCTCGACCTACGAGCAGTACTTC.

A few counts support this clonotype. This chain joins TRBV24-1 and TRBJ2-1; 9 bases match TRBD2. The germline gives CDR1 KGHDR, CDR2 SFDVKD. V trimming: 0 bases; J trimming: 1 base; junction bases outside the gene matches: 9. This CDR3 region has 19 residues. CDR3 DNA: TGTGCCACCAGTGATTTGCGTTTAGGCGGGAGGGGTTCCTACAATGAGCAGTTCTTC. As protein: CATSDLRLGGRGSYNEQFF.

The chain combines TRBV7-3 with TRBJ2-1; D not resolved. The CDR3 length is 16 residues. CDR1 is SGHTA and CDR2 is FQGTGA in the germline V gene. V was cut by 1 base and J by 4 bases, with 14 bases left in between. The CDR3 region is CASSLKVGRPYNEQFF. Written as DNA, the CDR3 is TGTGCCAGCAGCTTAAAGGTTGGCAGACCATACAATGAGCAGTTCTTC.

This clonotype was found a few times. This chain uses TRBV19 with TRBJ2-1, with TRBD2 identical over 7 bases. Per germline, CDR1 LNHDA and CDR2 SQIVND (reference sequence). V lost 3 bases, J lost 3 bases, and 8 bases stayed unmatched. The CDR3 consists of 16 residues. The CDR3 nucleotides are TGTGCCAGTAGTATGATGCGGGAGAGTTTCTACAATGAGCAGTTCTTC. This gives the protein CASSMMRESFYNEQFF. Combining the CDR3 with reference TRBV19 and TRBJ2-1 gives the whole variable domain DGGITQSPKYLFRKEGQNVTLSCEQNLNHDAMYWYRQDPGQGLRLIYYSQIVNDFQKGDIAEGYSVSREKKESFPLTVTSAQKNPTAFYLCASSMMRESFYNEQFFGPGTRLTVL.

This clonotype was recorded many times. At one end the junction does not follow the germline gene, possibly because of a read error. The V gene is TRBV7-2, the J gene TRBJ1-1, with no clear D. Germline lookup yields CDR1 SGHTA and CDR2 FQGNSA. The CDR3 covers 14 residues. In DNA form, the CDR3 reads TGTGCCAGCAGTTTAGGGCGAGGGAACACTGAAGCTTTCTTT. Residues: CASSLGRGNTEAFF.

This chain uses TRBV20-1 with TRBJ1-4; D unresolved. The CDR3 contains 13 residues. Trimming stripped 1 base from V and 8 bases from J, with 11 bases between. Per germline, CDR1 DFQATT and CDR2 SNEGSKA (reference sequence). The CDR3 nucleotides are TGCAGTGCTAGAGTTCCATCTAGGGAAAAACTGTTTTTT. It codes for CSARVPSREKLFF.

This clonotype was observed a handful of times. This chain links TRBV20-1 with TRBJ2-5; 8 nucleotides agree with TRBD2. The CDR3 consists of 16 residues. Trimming cost V 6 bases and J 0 bases; bases outside gene matches: 12. Per the germline V gene, CDR1 is DFQATT and CDR2 is SNEGSKA (reference sequence). CDR3: CSAESLLAEHQETQYF. CDR3 DNA: TGCAGTGCCGAGTCATTACTAGCGGAGCACCAAGAGACCCAGTACTTC.

This clonotype appeared many times. The rearrangement links TRBV7-9 to TRBJ2-7, with D uncertain. The CDR3 has 12 residues. CDR1 is SEHNR and CDR2 is FQNEAQ in the germline V gene (reference sequence). V dropped 2 bases and J dropped 6 bases, with 8 bases sitting between them. CDR3 sequence: CASSLSYGEQYF. CDR3 nucleotide sequence: TGTGCCAGCAGCTTATCGTACGGCGAGCAGTACTTC. Together with reference TRBV7-9 and TRBJ2-7, the CDR3 gives the full variable domain: DTGVSQNPRHKITKRGQNVTFRCDPISEHNRLYWYRQTLGQGPEFLTYFQNEAQLEKSRLLSDRFSAERPKGSFSTLEIQRTEQGDSAMYLCASSLSYGEQYFGPGTRLTVT.

This clonotype was detected only a few times. The chain joins TRBV7-2 to TRBJ2-1, with 8 bases identical to TRBD2. Germline trimming cut 10 bases from V and 0 bases from J; bases unmatched to any gene: 8. Germline V lookup: CDR1 SGHTA, CDR2 FQGNSA. This CDR3 contains 15 residues. The CDR3 protein is CATANSGTSYNEQFF. DNA of the CDR3: TGTGCCACCGCCAATAGCGGGACCTCCTACAATGAGCAGTTCTTC.

This clonotype was recorded a few times. This chain joins TRBV20-1 and TRBJ2-7; 7 bases align to TRBD2. The CDR3 spans 15 residues. The germline CDR1 and CDR2 sequences are DFQATT and SNEGSKA (reference sequence). With V trimmed by 0 bases and J by 4 bases, 9 bases remained unmatched. The DNA for the CDR3 is TGCAGTGCTAGAGAGTATCAGGGAGGGGTTTACGAGCAGTACTTC. Protein sequence: CSAREYQGGVYEQYF.

Only a few counts were recorded for this clonotype. Sequence at one end of the junction differs from germline and may be a read error. V gene TRBV15 combines with J gene TRBJ2-2, with 7 bases that match TRBD2. CDR1 and CDR2 from the germline V gene are LNHNV and YYDKDF (reference sequence). The CDR3 sequence is 12 residues long. The CDR3 nucleotides read TGTGACACCGGGGAGGGTACCGGGGAGCTGTTTTTT. Residues: CDTGEGTGELFF.

This clonotype came up many times. V usage is TRBV9 and J usage is TRBJ1-6, with D perhaps matching TRBD1 (5 bases). Trimming removed 3 bases at V and 7 bases at J, with 14 bases between. The germline V gene encodes CDR1 SGDLS and CDR2 YYNGEE. The CDR3 has 15 residues. CDR3 bases: TGTGCCAGCAGCGGGGGGGGTTTCGTCAATTCACCCCTCCACTTT. It specifies CASSGGGFVNSPLHF.

This clonotype was picked up a small number of times. This rearrangement joins TRBV29-1 to TRBJ2-6; D is ambiguous. Trimming pared 4 bases from V and 0 bases from J, leaving 7 bases between. This CDR3 spans 14 amino acids. Germline CDR1 SQVTM, CDR2 ANQGSEA. The DNA of the CDR3 is TGCAGCGTTGGACAAGACTCTGGGGCCAACGTCCTGACTTTC. It encodes CSVGQDSGANVLTF.

This clonotype was counted many times. The genes are TRBV5-1 and TRBJ2-4; D call uncertain. The CDR3 spans 14 residues. V was cut by 2 bases and J by 0 bases, with 6 bases left in between. Looked up from germline, CDR1 is SGHRS and CDR2 is YFSETQ. The CDR3 region has the DNA TGCGCCAGCAGCTTAGGCATAGCCAAAAACATTCAGTACTTC. It encodes CASSLGIAKNIQYF.

In this sample, this clonotype turned up many times. The chain combines TRBV5-1 with TRBJ2-1; TRBD1 is a possible D gene (6 bases). The V gene's germline CDR1 is SGHRS and CDR2 YFSETQ. This CDR3 contains 13 residues. V lost 4 bases to trimming and J lost 9 bases, with 14 bases between them. CDR3 sequence reads: CASSPGGLAEQFF. In DNA form, the CDR3 reads TGCGCCAGCAGCCCTGGGGGCTTGGCTGAGCAGTTCTTC.

This clonotype was observed at least ten times. The genes are TRBV6-1 and TRBJ2-7, with TRBD2 matching over 13 bases. J was trimmed by 7 bases and V by 8 bases; bases with no gene match: 11. Germline V gives CDR1 MNHNS, CDR2 SASEGT. The CDR3 has 15 residues. CDR3 region: CASQELAGGPQEQYF. The CDR3 DNA reads as TGTGCCAGCCAAGAACTAGCGGGAGGGCCACAAGAGCAGTACTTC.

There are many counts of this clonotype. CDR3 nucleotide sequence: TGTGCCAGCAGCGAACAGGAGATCACTGAAGCTTTCTTT. Its protein is CASSEQEITEAFF. The V and J genes are TRBV2 and TRBJ1-1; the D gene is possibly TRBD1 (5 bases). V shed 6 bases and J shed 4 bases, with 12 bases lying between them. The CDR3 runs to 13 residues. Per germline, CDR1 SNHLY and CDR2 FYNNEI.

For the CDR3, the DNA is TGTGCCAGCAGCGTAGCTCCCAATAGACCATTGGAAGCTTTCTTT. Translation gives CASSVAPNRPLEAFF. The V gene is TRBV9, the J gene TRBJ1-1; D is undetermined. The ends were cut back, 0 bases at V and 8 bases at J, with 17 bases in the middle. This CDR3 has 15 residues. From germline, CDR1 is SGDLS and CDR2 YYNGEE. The full variable domain, with the rest looked up from reference TRBV9 and TRBJ1-1, is DSGVTQTPKHLITATGQRVTLRCSPRSGDLSVYWYQQSLDQGLQFLIQYYNGEERAKGNILERFSAQQFPDLHSELNLSSLELGDSALYFCASSVAPNRPLEAFFGQGTRLTVV.